This T cell receptor beta chain stems from a study of blood T cell repertoires in COVID-19. Authors' methods: Reference gene primer amplification yielded estimated nucleated cell counts. Repertoires were generated with immunoSEQ multiplex PCR, while TCRdb's copy carries only in-frame clones and drops some. V and J calls and clone size come straight from that table; D and trimming were deduced from the DNA. The table includes roughly 410,000 clones, about 90% detected once. The germline V gene encodes CDR1 SGHNT and CDR2 YENEEA. The V gene lost 3 bases and the J gene lost 3 bases, with 9 bases spanning the gap. The CDR3 is made up of 13 amino acids.

The V and J genes are TRBV11-3 and TRBJ2-7; TRBD1 might be the D (5 bases). This sequence originates from a man aged 35 to 55 with acute or convalescent COVID-19. The sequencing input was peripheral blood. CDR3: CASSLGRVYEQYF. CDR3 coding DNA: TGTGCCAGCAGCTTGGGCAGGGTCTACGAGCAGTACTTC.